This paragraph reports one TCR beta chain. These data originate in a study of blood T cell repertoires in COVID-19. Study details: There were acute and convalescent COVID-19 samples, and they came from the United States, Italy and Spain. T cells, B-cell-depleted T cells, or PBMCs provided the cDNA or gDNA that served as material.

In the authors' methods: Estimation of nucleated cell counts relied on the amplification of reference gene primers. Profiled with immunoSEQ multiplex PCR; TCRdb holds only in-frame clones, not every one. That table furnishes V, J and clone size, whereas the DNA furnished D and trimming. The table has roughly 25,000 clones, roughly 82% seen once. Trimming stripped 3 bases from V and 8 bases from J, with 13 bases between. This CDR3 has 13 residues. The J gene is TRBJ1-2, the V gene TRBV12-3 or TRBV12-4; D gene uncertain. Material for sequencing was peripheral blood. The source is a human donor with active COVID-19. The donor label of this sample is uncertain. CDR3 region: CASSLDYLGGYTF. CDR3 nucleotides: TGTGCCAGCAGTTTGGACTACCTAGGAGGCTACACCTTC.